The present T cell receptor beta chain was sequenced within a study of OX40 agonist ivuxolimab in advanced cancers. Study overall: Melanoma, hepatocellular carcinoma, head and neck or renal cell cancer occurred in dose-escalation patients. Past anti-PD-1, anti-PD-L1 or anti-CTLA-4 therapy was accepted, and roughly 42% had received some.

Germline V gene lookup returns CDR1 SEHNR and CDR2 FQNEAQ (reference sequence). Trimming removed 3 bases from V and 3 bases from J, with 12 bases in between. This CDR3 spans 15 amino acids. TCRdb's copy holds only in-frame clones and misses some; the assay was immunoSEQ multiplex PCR. The repertoire includes about 94,000 clones, roughly 87% of them detected once, and under 0.35% sits in the top ten. Prior autoimmune disease or systemic immunosuppression barred patients. This sample comprised CD4+ or CD8+ T cells sorted from blood, obtained in a trial of the OX40 agonist ivuxolimab. The chain recombines TRBV7-9 with TRBJ2-1; D possibly matches TRBD1 or TRBD2 (6 bases each). This receptor was obtained from an adult with an advanced solid tumor such as melanoma, head and neck, liver or kidney cancer. CDR3 nucleotide sequence: TGTGCCAGCAGCTTGGGGGGCCAGGGCTACAATGAGCAGTTCTTC. It yields the protein CASSLGGQGYNEQFF.